This T cell receptor (beta chain) was sequenced for a study of blood T cell repertoires in COVID-19. In the study overall: Material from acute and convalescent COVID-19 was sourced from the United States, Italy and Spain. T cells, B-cell-depleted T cells, or PBMCs supplied cDNA or gDNA.

V was cut by 1 base and J by 10 bases, with 13 bases left in between. Germline CDR1 and CDR2: LGHDT and YNNKEL (reference sequence). The CDR3 runs to 14 residues. This clone has just a few counts. In the study's own analysis: Amplification of reference gene primers was used by the study to estimate nucleated cell counts. Clones were read by immunoSEQ multiplex PCR, and TCRdb kept only the in-frame ones, dropping some. The DNA gave D and trimming, while V, J and clone size come from that table. The sample lists about 140,000 clones, 88% occurring once. Sequenced material: peripheral blood. The rearrangement joins TRBV3-1 (or the pseudogene TRBV3-2) to TRBJ1-4; D perhaps matches TRBD1 (6 bases). The origin of this receptor is a woman in her 50s with acute or convalescent COVID-19. The CDR3 coding sequence is TGTGCCAGCAGCCAAGCGGCGGGGGCCGGAAAACTGTTTTTT. Translating it yields CASSQAAGAGKLFF.